The 32 T cell receptor beta chains listed next were all sequenced from one sample in a study of blood T cell repertoires in COVID-19. This table comes from immunoSEQ multiplex PCR, and its TCRdb copy is limited to in-frame clones, with some not included. This sample yields approximately 36,000 clones, of which over 75% are seen a single time; approximately 2.4% belongs to the top ten. The sample consisted of peripheral blood. Receptors were obtained from a human donor in a cohort sampled during active COVID-19.

This clone turned up a few times. V and J are TRBV28 and TRBJ1-5, with 8 positions matching TRBD1. V dropped 2 bases and J dropped 6; count of bases not matched to a gene: 3. The germline V gene encodes CDR1 MDHEN and CDR2 SYDVKM. The CDR3 sequence is 14 residues long. The CDR3 sequence is CASSLLTGAQPQHF. In DNA form, the CDR3 reads TGTGCCAGCAGTTTACTGACAGGGGCTCAGCCCCAGCATTTT.

The CDR3 sequence: CASSLAPLREETQYF. DNA for the CDR3: TGTGCCAGCAGCTTAGCGCCTCTCAGGGAAGAGACCCAGTACTTC. The chain combines TRBV7-8 with TRBJ2-5, with a tentative D call TRBD1 (5 bases). The CDR3 has 15 residues. Per germline, CDR1 SGHVS and CDR2 FQNEAQ. V lost 0 bases, J lost 3 bases, and 11 bases lay in between.

The V and J genes are TRBV4-1 and TRBJ2-5, with D possibly matching TRBD2 (6 bases). The V end was cut by 5 bases, the J end by 1 base, with 8 bases between. The CDR3 loop spans 13 amino acids. Germline CDR1 and CDR2: MGHRA and YSYEKL. The CDR3 spells CASSGTFQETQYF. Here the CDR3 DNA reads TGCGCCAGCAGCGGGACTTTCCAAGAGACCCAGTACTTC.

The genes are TRBV5-1 and TRBJ1-3, with a tentative D call TRBD1 (5 bases). Trimming stripped 4 bases from V and 0 bases from J, with 8 bases between. CDR1 and CDR2 from the germline V gene are SGHRS and YFSETQ. This CDR3 has 14 residues. The CDR3 region is CASSPQGSGNTIYF. The CDR3, as DNA: TGCGCCAGCAGCCCTCAGGGCTCTGGAAACACCATATATTTT.

The rearrangement uses TRBV6-5 and TRBJ1-2; 7 nucleotides line up with TRBD1. Germline CDR1 is MNHEY and CDR2 is SVGAGI. The CDR3 totals 13 residues. V trimming: 6 bases; J trimming: 1 base; junction bases outside the gene matches: 2. This CDR3 is CASRQGNNYGYTF. The CDR3 bases are TGTGCCAGCAGACAGGGGAATAACTATGGCTACACCTTC.

The chain links TRBV10-3 to TRBJ2-3; no reliable D call. Trimming shortened V by 3 bases and J by 3 bases, and 7 bases separated the two germline ends. In germline, CDR1 is ENHRY, CDR2 SYGVKD. The CDR3 sequence is 13 residues long. Here the CDR3 DNA reads TGTGCCATCAGTGACCCGCTAACAGATACGCAGTATTTT. Its translation: CAISDPLTDTQYF.

V and J are TRBV28 and TRBJ2-1; 12 bases map to TRBD2. V dropped 6 bases and J dropped 13; count of bases not matched to a gene: 13. This CDR3 has 15 amino acids. CDR1 and CDR2 (germline): MDHEN, SYDVKM. In DNA, the CDR3 is TGTGCCAGCAGATATACACTAGCGGGGGGAAGAAAACAGTTCTTC. This gives the protein CASRYTLAGGRKQFF.

A single count supports this clone. V and J are TRBV5-1 and TRBJ1-1; TRBD1 matches 11 bases. Germline V lookup: CDR1 SGHRS, CDR2 YFSETQ. V dropped 0 bases and J dropped 6; count of bases not matched to a gene: 4. CDR3 size: 15 residues. CDR3 residues: CASSLADRGQSEAFF. The CDR3 DNA follows: TGCGCCAGCAGCTTGGCGGACAGGGGGCAATCTGAAGCTTTCTTT.

The J gene is TRBJ1-2, the V gene TRBV7-9; D gene unclear. The CDR3 has 12 amino acids. CDR1 SEHNR and CDR2 FQNEAQ come from the germline V gene (reference sequence). Between the trimmed V and J ends, which lost 1 base and 8 bases, there was a span of 8 bases. CDR3 sequence (DNA): TGTGCCAGCAGCTTAGTCTTCCAGGGCTACACCTTC. As protein: CASSLVFQGYTF. Looking up the rest from reference TRBV7-9 and TRBJ1-2 gives the full variable domain: DTGVSQNPRHKITKRGQNVTFRCDPISEHNRLYWYRQTLGQGPEFLTYFQNEAQLEKSRLLSDRFSAERPKGSFSTLEIQRTEQGDSAMYLCASSLVFQGYTFGSGTRLTVV.

This rearrangement joins TRBV5-5 to TRBJ1-6; D unclear. The CDR3 totals 12 residues. V lost 2 bases and J 9 bases, leaving 6 bases between the germline ends. CDR1 SGHKS and CDR2 YYEKEE come from the germline V gene (reference sequence). The CDR3 coding sequence is TGTGCCAGCAGCTTTAGCGGTTCACCCCTCCACTTT. It encodes CASSFSGSPLHF. The variable domain in full, with the rest retrieved from reference TRBV5-5 and TRBJ1-6, is DAGVTQSPTHLIKTRGQQVTLRCSPISGHKSVSWYQQVLGQGPQFIFQYYEKEERGRGNFPDRFSARQFPNYSSELNVNALLLGDSALYLCASSFSGSPLHFGNGTRLTVT.

The gene calls are TRBV18 and TRBJ1-6; 10 bases are shared with TRBD1. Per germline, CDR1 KGHSH and CDR2 LQKENI. With 3 bases clipped from V and 8 bases from J, the junction kept 4 bases outside the gene matches. The CDR3 spans 15 residues. DNA for the CDR3: TGTGCCAGCTCACCCTTCGGACAGGGGGATTCACCCCTCCACTTT. As protein: CASSPFGQGDSPLHF.

The rearrangement joins TRBV9 to TRBJ2-5, with D tentatively TRBD1 (6 bases). The V end was cut by 6 bases, the J end by 1 base, with 10 bases between. Germline CDR1 and CDR2: SGDLS and YYNGEE. The CDR3 loop spans 13 amino acids. CDR3 amino acids: CASNPTGQETQYF. The DNA for the CDR3 is TGTGCCAGCAACCCGACAGGCCAAGAGACCCAGTACTTC.

The rearrangement joins TRBV11-2 to TRBJ2-1, with D perhaps TRBD2 (5 bases). This CDR3 has 12 residues. The germline V and J ends were trimmed by 1 base and 12 bases, with 10 bases remaining between them. Germline CDR1 reads SGHAT; CDR2 reads FQNNGV. This chain's CDR3 is CASSLGESRQFF. DNA for the CDR3: TGTGCCAGCAGCTTAGGGGAGAGTCGGCAGTTCTTC.

This clone showed up just once. The J gene is TRBJ1-4, the V gene TRBV7-8; D is possibly TRBD1 (5 bases). V shed 1 base and J shed 7 bases, with 13 bases lying between them. The CDR3 has 15 residues. Germline V gene lookup returns CDR1 SGHVS and CDR2 FQNEAQ. The CDR3 here is CASSLGAGPSEKLFF. The CDR3 DNA reads as TGTGCCAGCAGCTTAGGCGCAGGGCCCTCTGAAAAACTGTTTTTT.

The J gene is TRBJ2-5, the V gene TRBV3-1 (or the pseudogene TRBV3-2); 12 nucleotides align to TRBD2. The CDR3 contains 18 residues. V lost 1 base to trimming and J lost 5 bases; unmatched junction nucleotides: 11. Germline V gene sequence: CDR1 LGHDT, CDR2 YNNKEL (reference sequence). The chain's CDR3 is CASSQGLSSGGAGETQYF. CDR3 bases: TGTGCCAGCAGCCAAGGACTATCTAGCGGGGGGGCAGGGGAGACCCAGTACTTC.

The chain links TRBV19 to TRBJ2-7; D is ambiguous. Trimming cost V 3 bases and J 7 bases, with 10 bases left between them. Germline V gene lookup returns CDR1 LNHDA and CDR2 SQIVND (reference sequence). This CDR3 spans 12 amino acids. CDR3 sequence reads: CASSITRGEQYF. CDR3 in DNA: TGTGCCAGTAGTATCACCCGAGGAGAGCAGTACTTC.

The chain joins TRBV6-1 to TRBJ2-5; 8 positions agree with TRBD2. V was clipped by 2 bases and J by 7 bases; unmatched bases: 6. This CDR3 comprises 14 residues. The germline V gene has CDR1 MNHNS and CDR2 SASEGT. CDR3 protein: CASSETSGRVTQYF. CDR3 sequence (DNA): TGTGCCAGCAGTGAAACTAGCGGCAGGGTGACCCAGTACTTC.

The CDR3 reads CASSPISGEYNEQFF. The CDR3 coding sequence is TGTGCCAGCTCGCCTATCTCCGGGGAATACAATGAGCAGTTCTTC. The rearrangement joins TRBV18 to TRBJ2-1; D may be TRBD2 (5 bases). This CDR3 is 15 amino acids long. Germline V gives CDR1 KGHSH, CDR2 LQKENI. V was pared by 6 bases and J by 4 bases, with 16 bases between.

The V call is TRBV10-3, the J call TRBJ2-7, with 10 bases identical to TRBD1. The CDR3 has 13 amino acids. The ends lost 6 bases at V and 3 bases at J; junction bases unmatched: 2. Germline CDR1 is ENHRY and CDR2 is SYGVKD. The CDR3 region is CAIRGQGLYEQYF. CDR3 sequence (DNA): TGTGCCATCAGGGGACAGGGGCTCTACGAGCAGTACTTC.

The chain recombines TRBV19 with TRBJ1-2, with D uncertain. CDR1 and CDR2 from the germline V gene are LNHDA and SQIVND (reference sequence). This CDR3 has 14 amino acids. Trimming stripped 3 bases from V and 4 bases from J, with 12 bases between. The CDR3 loop is CASSMRAPLYGYTF. The CDR3 DNA sequence: TGTGCCAGTAGTATGAGGGCGCCTCTCTATGGCTACACCTTC.

This chain connects TRBV19 to TRBJ2-4; 7 bases map to TRBD2. CDR3 length equals 14 residues. V shed 7 bases, J shed 8 bases, and the junction held 11 bases outside the gene matches. CDR1 and CDR2 (germline): LNHDA, SQIVND (reference sequence). The CDR3 spells CASTPWMGGDIQYF. CDR3 nucleotides: TGTGCCAGTACCCCTTGGATGGGAGGGGACATTCAGTACTTC.

The chain links TRBV28 to TRBJ2-3; TRBD2 might be the D (6 bases). The CDR3 is 15 residues long. The V gene's germline CDR1 is MDHEN and CDR2 SYDVKM. The V end was cut by 2 bases, the J end by 5 bases, with 14 bases between. DNA for the CDR3: TGTGCCAGCAGTTTAGGGGGGAGGAGGGGAGATACGCAGTATTTT. Protein product: CASSLGGRRGDTQYF.

The chain employs TRBV27 and TRBJ1-1; D not certain. The CDR3 has 13 amino acids. The germline V and J ends were trimmed by 4 bases and 2 bases, with 8 bases remaining between them. The germline V gene has CDR1 MNHEY and CDR2 SMNVEV (reference sequence). DNA for the CDR3: TGTGCCAGCAGTTATCAGGCAAACACTGAAGCTTTCTTT. This translates into CASSYQANTEAFF.

This clone was seen only once. The V call is TRBV30, the J call TRBJ2-2; TRBD2 aligns across 11 bases. Germline assignment: CDR1 GTSNPN and CDR2 SVGIG (reference sequence). The V segment lost 0 bases and the J segment 6 bases; nucleotides outside the gene matches: 9. The length of the CDR3 is 17 residues. The CDR3 nucleotides are TGTGCCTGGAGTGTTCGGGCTAGCGGGGGGATAGCCGGGGAGCTGTTTTTT. Its protein is CAWSVRASGGIAGELFF.

V and J are TRBV6-5 and TRBJ2-7; possibly TRBD1 for D (6 bases). V lost 6 bases and J lost 6, with 9 bases in between. CDR1 is MNHEY and CDR2 is SVGAGI in the germline V gene. The CDR3 consists of 11 residues. The CDR3 DNA is TGTGCCAGCAGAACAGGGTTCGAGCAGTACTTC. Amino acid sequence: CASRTGFEQYF.

As for this clone: One end of the junction is discordant with germline, which a read error may explain. The CDR3 is CASSEAAGGSDF. The CDR3 region has the DNA TGTGCCAGCAGTGAAGCTGCGGGGGGAAGTGACTTC. V and J are TRBV2 and TRBJ2-4; 8 bases fit TRBD2. This CDR3 is built from 12 residues. The germline V gene has CDR1 SNHLY and CDR2 FYNNEI.

This chain connects TRBV18 to TRBJ1-6, with 8 positions matching TRBD1. V dropped 5 bases and J dropped 11; count of bases not matched to a gene: 8. This CDR3 comprises 14 residues. CDR1 KGHSH and CDR2 LQKENI come from the germline V gene. CDR3 DNA sequence: TGTGCCAGCTCATCGGACAGGGTTCTAACACCCCTCCACTTT. Its protein product is CASSSDRVLTPLHF.

The rearrangement links TRBV4-2 to TRBJ2-3, with TRBD2 matching over 12 bases. Germline V gene sequence: CDR1 LGHNA, CDR2 YNFKEQ. V dropped 0 bases and J dropped 2; count of bases not matched to a gene: 6. The CDR3 is made up of 18 amino acids. DNA of the CDR3: TGTGCCAGCAGCCAAGATGGGAGGACTAGCGGGGACACAGATACGCAGTATTTT. Translating it yields CASSQDGRTSGDTDTQYF.

The CDR3 protein is CASSAEGSIDEQYF. CDR3 bases: TGTGCCAGCAGTGCTGAGGGCAGCATCGACGAGCAGTACTTC. This chain links TRBV5-6 with TRBJ2-7; D possibly corresponds to TRBD2 (5 bases). Per the germline V gene, CDR1 is SGHDT and CDR2 is YYEEEE. CDR3 length equals 14 residues. Trimming took 5 bases from V and 5 from J, leaving 17 bases between them.

The chain joins TRBV29-1 to TRBJ1-1; TRBD1 aligns across 7 bases. This CDR3 comprises 13 residues. Germline values: CDR1 SQVTM, CDR2 ANQGSEA. V dropped 5 bases and J dropped 4; count of bases not matched to a gene: 7. The CDR3: CSVIDRDGTEAFF. For the CDR3, the DNA is TGCAGCGTTATCGACAGGGATGGCACTGAAGCTTTCTTT. Full variable domain (missing parts from reference TRBV29-1 and TRBJ1-1): SAVISQKPSRDICQRGTSLTIQCQVDSQVTMMFWYRQQPGQSLTLIATANQGSEATYESGFVIDKFPISRPNLTFSTLTVSNMSPEDSSIYLCSVIDRDGTEAFFGQGTRLTVV.

The rearrangement joins TRBV3-1 (or the pseudogene TRBV3-2) to TRBJ2-3; D possibly corresponds to TRBD2 (7 bases). V lost 0 bases to trimming and J lost 0 bases, with 13 bases between them. There are 17 residues in the CDR3. In germline, CDR1 is LGHDT, CDR2 YNNKEL (reference sequence). CDR3 nucleotides: TGTGCCAGCAGCCAAGATGGGGGGGCTACTAGCACAGATACGCAGTATTTT. Translating it yields CASSQDGGATSTDTQYF.

This chain connects TRBV3-1 (or the pseudogene TRBV3-2) to TRBJ1-6, with D perhaps TRBD1 (6 bases). In germline, CDR1 is LGHDT, CDR2 YNNKEL (reference sequence). CDR3 size: 15 residues. Between the trimmed V and J ends, which lost 4 bases and 7 bases, there was a span of 14 bases. The CDR3 sequence: CASSRRQARNSPLHF. CDR3 DNA sequence: TGTGCCAGCAGCCGAAGACAGGCTAGAAATTCACCCCTCCACTTT.